This T cell receptor (beta chain) comes out of a study of blood T cell repertoires in COVID-19. Study overall: COVID-19 samples, acute and convalescent, were from the United States, Italy and Spain. PBMCs, B-cell-depleted T cells, or T cells were the source of the cDNA or gDNA that made up the material.

The CDR3 spans 15 residues. V was pared by 1 base and J by 4 bases, with 4 bases of the junction left unmatched. Germline CDR1 and CDR2: SGHNT and YENEEA. Authors' data handling: Scientists estimated how many nucleated cells there were by amplifying reference gene primers. Data came from immunoSEQ multiplex PCR; TCRdb stores just in-frame clones and leaves some out. V, J and clone size reflect that table, while D and trimming were determined from the DNA. The sample records about 210,000 clones, about four fifths being singletons. The source is a woman in her forties or fifties with active or convalescent COVID-19. The chain joins TRBV11-3 to TRBJ2-3; 8 bases fit TRBD1. The material sequenced was peripheral blood. CDR3 sequence (DNA): TGTGCCAGCAGCTTAGTTACAGGGGGTCCAGATACGCAGTATTTT. This sequence encodes CASSLVTGGPDTQYF.